Each of the 26 T cell receptor beta chains below was sequenced from the same sample in a study of T cell changes during pregnancy in multiple sclerosis. Method: immunoSEQ multiplex PCR; TCRdb's copy keeps in-frame clones and lacks some. The data hold some 99,000 clones, with about 94% observed a single time. Sequencing used peripheral blood, obtained after pregnancy. The source is a female donor with multiple sclerosis, enrolled in a pregnancy study.

This clone has more than one count but fewer than ten. This sequence joins TRBV29-1 and TRBJ1-4; D is unresolved. Between the trimmed V and J ends, which lost 8 bases and 14 bases, there was a span of 18 bases. The CDR3 runs to 11 residues. Germline lookup yields CDR1 SQVTM and CDR2 ANQGSEA. The CDR3 spells CSLLSGSDLFF. DNA for the CDR3: TGCAGCCTCCTTTCGGGTTCTGATCTGTTTTTT.

The V and J genes are TRBV13 and TRBJ2-1; 9 bases agree with TRBD2. The trim removed 4 bases at V and 8 bases at J, leaving 15 bases unmatched. There are 17 residues in the CDR3. Germline V gene data show CDR1 as PRHDT and CDR2 as FYEKMQ (reference sequence). CDR3 amino acids: CASSWRVASGNRDEQFF. The CDR3 region has the DNA TGTGCCAGCAGCTGGAGGGTGGCTAGCGGGAACCGGGATGAGCAGTTCTTC.

The V gene is TRBV4-1, the J gene TRBJ2-3, with unresolved D. The CDR3 has 16 residues. Germline values: CDR1 MGHRA, CDR2 YSYEKL. With 1 base removed from V and 4 bases from J, the gap between germline ends came to 15 bases. The CDR3 nucleotides read TGCGCCAGCAGCCAAGTGCGAGTAAACTTTGCAGATACGCAGTATTTT. Amino acids: CASSQVRVNFADTQYF.

The chain joins TRBV6-5 to TRBJ1-2; weak D call: TRBD1 (6 bases). The ends were cut back, 6 bases at V and 2 bases at J, with 7 bases in the middle. Germline lookup yields CDR1 MNHEY and CDR2 SVGAGI. The CDR3 contains 12 residues. The CDR3 DNA reads TGTGCCAGCAGCAGGGGCAACTATGGCTACACCTTC. Protein: CASSRGNYGYTF.

The CDR3 spells CASSPGTGGPGEQFF. CDR3 bases: TGTGCCAGCTCACCAGGTACGGGAGGGCCGGGTGAGCAGTTCTTC. The chain has TRBV18 and TRBJ2-1, with 8 positions matching TRBD2. The germline V gene encodes CDR1 KGHSH and CDR2 LQKENI. CDR3 length: 15 residues. Losses at the gene ends were 2 bases for V and 9 bases for J; bases not matched to a gene: 9.

V gene TRBV5-6 combines with J gene TRBJ1-1, with no clear D. Germline V gene data show CDR1 as SGHDT and CDR2 as YYEEEE. This CDR3 region has 12 residues. V was pared by 4 bases and J by 6 bases, with 10 bases between. CDR3 DNA: TGTGCCAGCAGCGGGCATCGCGCTGAAGCTTTCTTT. This encodes CASSGHRAEAFF.

This chain connects TRBV6-1 to TRBJ2-7, with 15 bases identical to TRBD2. The CDR3 is 15 amino acids. The junction had 5 bases not matched to a gene; V was cut back by 5 bases and J by 6 bases. Germline V gene lookup returns CDR1 MNHNS and CDR2 SASEGT. CDR3 protein: CASSTQGLAGGEQYF. DNA of the CDR3: TGTGCCAGCAGTACCCAGGGACTAGCGGGAGGCGAGCAGTACTTC.

Comment on this clone: The sample has other DNA sequences that encode this CDR3 too. The chain links TRBV5-1 to TRBJ2-3, with 9 bases identical to TRBD2. The CDR3 contains 15 residues. In germline, CDR1 is SGHRS, CDR2 YFSETQ. Trimming removed 0 bases from V and 3 bases from J; junction bases left unmatched: 2. This CDR3 is CASSLGLAGTDTQYF. The CDR3 DNA is TGCGCCAGCAGCTTGGGTCTAGCGGGGACAGATACGCAGTATTTT.

The J gene is TRBJ2-7, the V gene TRBV11-2; TRBD1 aligns across 7 bases. V lost 5 bases to trimming and J lost 2 bases; unmatched junction nucleotides: 3. The CDR3 has 13 amino acids. Germline V gene data show CDR1 as SGHAT and CDR2 as FQNNGV. The CDR3 here is CASSTGAPYEQYF. CDR3 DNA sequence: TGTGCCAGCAGCACAGGGGCCCCCTACGAGCAGTACTTC.

This chain connects TRBV7-8 to TRBJ1-1; tentatively, D is TRBD1 (6 bases). Per the germline V gene, CDR1 is SGHVS and CDR2 is FQNEAQ. The CDR3 runs 17 residues. V gave up 3 bases and J gave up 0 bases, with 17 bases separating them. The CDR3 nucleotides read TGTGCCAGCAGCTTCCTGGGCAGGGGCGTTATGAACACTGAAGCTTTCTTT. Protein sequence: CASSFLGRGVMNTEAFF.

V and J are TRBV6-5 and TRBJ2-7; a weak D match, TRBD1 (6 bases). The CDR3 extends over 14 amino acids. Trimming took off 5 bases at V and 2 bases at J, with 13 bases between the two ends. Germline V gene lookup returns CDR1 MNHEY and CDR2 SVGAGI. The CDR3 DNA sequence: TGTGCCAGCAGTCGCCGGACAGATACCTACGAGCAGTACTTC. Amino acids: CASSRRTDTYEQYF.

V gene TRBV5-1 combines with J gene TRBJ2-6, with a tentative D call TRBD1 (5 bases). Trimming cost V 0 bases and J 3 bases, with 10 bases left between them. The germline gives CDR1 SGHRS, CDR2 YFSETQ. This CDR3 is built from 16 residues. CDR3 sequence (DNA): TGCGCCAGCAGCTTGGCCAGACAGCTTGGGGCCAACGTCCTGACTTTC. Residues: CASSLARQLGANVLTF.

V usage is TRBV19 and J usage is TRBJ1-5; no firm D call. Germline V CDR1 and CDR2: LNHDA, SQIVND (reference sequence). Trimming removed 5 bases at V and 4 bases at J, with 15 bases between. CDR3 size: 15 residues. Here the CDR3 reads CASSSPGAANQPQHF. In DNA form, the CDR3 reads TGTGCCAGTAGTTCCCCAGGAGCGGCAAATCAGCCCCAGCATTTT.

The chain has TRBV28 and TRBJ1-2; 10 nucleotides agree with TRBD1. Losses at the gene ends were 4 bases for V and 1 base for J; bases not matched to a gene: 9. The CDR3 is 17 amino acids. Germline assignment: CDR1 MDHEN and CDR2 SYDVKM. CDR3 nucleotide sequence: TGTGCCAGCAGTTCCCCGACAGGGGGCGGTCTTAACTATGGCTACACCTTC. This sequence encodes CASSSPTGGGLNYGYTF.

The chain has TRBV6-1 and TRBJ2-7, with a weak D call TRBD2 (7 bases). Germline V gene lookup returns CDR1 MNHNS and CDR2 SASEGT. CDR3 size: 17 residues. The germline V and J ends were trimmed by 3 bases and 6 bases, with 24 bases remaining between them. The CDR3 spells CASSESFGGGPPLEQYF. CDR3 nucleotides: TGTGCCAGCAGTGAGTCATTTGGGGGGGGGCCCCCCCTCGAGCAGTACTTC.

This chain joins TRBV5-4 and TRBJ2-5, with D unclear. This CDR3 has 14 amino acids. Germline lookup yields CDR1 SGHNT and CDR2 YYREEE (reference sequence). V gave up 1 base and J gave up 2 bases, with 9 bases separating them. The DNA for the CDR3 is TGTGCCAGCAGCTTGTACTACCGGCAAGAGACCCAGTACTTC. Protein sequence: CASSLYYRQETQYF.

The chain employs TRBV19 and TRBJ2-2; D might be TRBD1 (5 bases). With 1 base removed from V and 6 bases from J, the gap between germline ends came to 9 bases. CDR3 length: 14 residues. Germline CDR1 is LNHDA and CDR2 is SQIVND (reference sequence). CDR3 sequence reads: CASSIAPGPGELFF. The DNA for the CDR3 is TGTGCCAGTAGTATAGCTCCAGGGCCCGGGGAGCTGTTTTTT.

This clone was detected once. V is TRBV13 and J is TRBJ1-1; a weak D match, TRBD1 (5 bases). V was cut by 3 bases and J by 1 base, with 9 bases left in between. CDR1 and CDR2 from the germline V gene are PRHDT and FYEKMQ (reference sequence). The CDR3 is 14 amino acids. The DNA for the CDR3 is TGTGCCAGCAGCTTTGGGGCAGGGAACACTGAAGCTTTCTTT. It codes for CASSFGAGNTEAFF.

The CDR3 region is CASSFRGRGTDTQYF. For the CDR3, the DNA is TGTGCCAGCAGCTTCAGGGGACGCGGCACAGATACGCAGTATTTT. The rearrangement joins TRBV14 to TRBJ2-3; D may be TRBD1 (6 bases). V lost 5 bases and J 1 base, leaving 13 bases between the germline ends. The CDR3 sequence is 15 residues long. Germline lookup yields CDR1 SGHDN and CDR2 FVKESK.

The chain uses TRBV6-4 and TRBJ1-1; 7 positions agree with TRBD1. J gave up 6 bases and V 2 bases, and 3 bases lay outside the gene matches. This CDR3 spans 13 amino acids. CDR1 MRHNA and CDR2 SNTAGT come from the germline V gene. CDR3 sequence reads: CASSDDRDAEAFF. CDR3 coding DNA: TGTGCCAGCAGTGACGACAGGGACGCTGAAGCTTTCTTT.

CDR3 residues: CASSLTRDSVSEQYF. In nucleotides, the CDR3 is TGTGCCAGCAGTTTAACCCGGGACAGCGTTAGCGAGCAGTACTTC. The V gene is TRBV27, the J gene TRBJ2-7; TRBD1 matches 7 bases. V was clipped by 2 bases and J by 6 bases; unmatched bases: 10. The CDR3 has 15 amino acids. Germline assignment: CDR1 MNHEY and CDR2 SMNVEV (reference sequence).

This rearrangement joins TRBV10-3 to TRBJ2-7, with D perhaps TRBD2 (6 bases). CDR1 and CDR2 (germline): ENHRY, SYGVKD. The CDR3 has 13 amino acids. V lost 5 bases to trimming and J lost 3 bases, with 11 bases between them. The CDR3 DNA is TGTGCCATCAGTCGGGACTTCCTCTACGAGCAGTACTTC. This encodes CAISRDFLYEQYF.

The rearrangement joins TRBV2 to TRBJ1-2; D is ambiguous. The CDR3 spans 11 residues. Trimming took 7 bases from V and 9 from J, leaving 12 bases between them. Looked up from germline, CDR1 is SNHLY and CDR2 is FYNNEI. CDR3: CASIEGGSYTF. In DNA form, the CDR3 reads TGTGCCAGCATCGAGGGTGGAAGCTACACCTTC.

The J gene is TRBJ1-2, the V gene TRBV18, with a possible D match to TRBD1 (5 bases). Between the trimmed V and J ends, which lost 6 bases and 5 bases, there was a span of 7 bases. The CDR3 runs 11 residues. Germline lookup yields CDR1 KGHSH and CDR2 LQKENI. CDR3 DNA sequence: TGTGCCAGCTCCGACAGTTATGGCTACACCTTC. Residues: CASSDSYGYTF.

The chain has TRBV27 and TRBJ2-2, with TRBD1 as a possible D gene (6 bases). Trimming pared 6 bases from V and 1 base from J, leaving 12 bases between. The CDR3 totals 15 residues. The germline gives CDR1 MNHEY, CDR2 SMNVEV (reference sequence). CDR3 coding DNA: TGTGCCAGCAGCCTGCGCAGGGGGAACACCGGGGAGCTGTTTTTT. Its protein is CASSLRRGNTGELFF.

The V call is TRBV5-6, the J call TRBJ2-7; 8 nucleotides align to TRBD1. Germline CDR1 is SGHDT and CDR2 is YYEEEE. After removal of 3 bases from V and 3 bases from J, the junction contained 5 bases not matched to a gene. The CDR3 covers 14 residues. The CDR3 loop is CASSSWTGSYEQYF. CDR3 bases: TGTGCCAGCAGCTCCTGGACAGGGAGCTACGAGCAGTACTTC.